One sample yielded the 4 T cell receptor beta chains listed below, sequenced in a study of blood T cell repertoires in COVID-19. The assay was immunoSEQ multiplex PCR, and TCRdb's table has in-frame clones only and misses some. The table shows 95,000 to 150,000 clones, with roughly 87% occurring only once. The source material was peripheral blood. Receptors originate from a man older than 75 with active or convalescent COVID-19.

The V gene is TRBV3-1 (or the pseudogene TRBV3-2), the J gene TRBJ1-2; 10 positions match TRBD1. Germline CDR1 LGHDT, CDR2 YNNKEL (reference sequence). The J segment lost 2 bases and the V segment lost 6 bases, leaving 6 bases of the junction unmatched. The CDR3 runs 15 residues. Here the CDR3 DNA reads TGTGCCAGCAGAGCGACAGGGGGCGCAAACTATGGCTACACCTTC. Amino acids: CASRATGGANYGYTF.

This clone was observed once. J is TRBJ1-2 and V is TRBV15; TRBD1 might be the D (5 bases). Germline V CDR1 and CDR2: LNHNV, YYDKDF (reference sequence). V was shortened by 8 bases and J by 2 bases, with 12 bases between the two germline ends. The length of the CDR3 is 13 residues. CDR3 DNA: TGTGCCACCCAAACCCAGGGAAACTATGGCTACACCTTC. Protein product: CATQTQGNYGYTF.

This clone was recorded a few times. This chain joins TRBV5-4 and TRBJ1-3, with 7 bases lining up with TRBD1. Germline-derived CDR1 and CDR2 are SGHNT and YYREEE (reference sequence). This CDR3 has 16 amino acids. The V segment lost 3 bases and the J segment 2 bases; nucleotides outside the gene matches: 8. The CDR3 loop is CASSYPGGRTGNTIYF. The CDR3 DNA follows: TGTGCCAGCAGCTACCCAGGGGGTCGGACTGGAAACACCATATATTTT.

The sample holds a few counts of this clone. The chain carries TRBV7-2 and TRBJ2-7, with 7 bases fitting TRBD1. The CDR3 spans 14 residues. The V segment lost 5 bases and the J segment 3 bases; nucleotides outside the gene matches: 7. Germline lookup yields CDR1 SGHTA and CDR2 FQGNSA. The CDR3 loop reads CASSKTGSDYEQYF. CDR3 sequence (DNA): TGTGCCAGCAGCAAGACAGGGAGTGACTACGAGCAGTACTTC.